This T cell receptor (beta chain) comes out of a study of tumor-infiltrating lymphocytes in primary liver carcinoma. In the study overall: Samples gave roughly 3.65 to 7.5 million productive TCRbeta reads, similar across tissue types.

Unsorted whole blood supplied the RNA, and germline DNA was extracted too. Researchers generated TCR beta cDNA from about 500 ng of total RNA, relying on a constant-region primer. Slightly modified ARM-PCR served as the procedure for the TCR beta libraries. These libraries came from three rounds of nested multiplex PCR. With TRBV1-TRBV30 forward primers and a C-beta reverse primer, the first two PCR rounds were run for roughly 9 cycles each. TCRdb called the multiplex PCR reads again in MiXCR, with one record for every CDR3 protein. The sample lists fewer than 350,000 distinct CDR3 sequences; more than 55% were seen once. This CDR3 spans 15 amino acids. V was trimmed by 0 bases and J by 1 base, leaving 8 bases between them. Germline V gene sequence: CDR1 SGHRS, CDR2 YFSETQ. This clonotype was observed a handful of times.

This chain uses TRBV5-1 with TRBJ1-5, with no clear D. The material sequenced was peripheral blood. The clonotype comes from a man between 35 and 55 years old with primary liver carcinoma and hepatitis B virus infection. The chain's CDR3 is CASSLAAGSNQPQHF. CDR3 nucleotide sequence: TGCGCCAGCAGCTTGGCCGCGGGGAGCAATCAGCCCCAGCATTTT. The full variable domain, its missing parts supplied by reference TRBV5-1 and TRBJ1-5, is KAGVTQTPRYLIKTRGQQVTLSCSPISGHRSVSWYQQTPGQGLQFLFEYFSETQRNKGNFPGRFSGRQFSNSRSEMNVSTLELGDSALYLCASSLAAGSNQPQHFGDGTRLSIL.